This is a list of T cell receptor beta chains from one sample in a study of T cell responses to AZD1222 COVID-19 vaccine. Data came from immunoSEQ multiplex PCR; TCRdb stores just in-frame clones and leaves some out. The sample holds 120,000 to 150,000 clones; about 91% are singletons and the top ten take approximately 3%. The material sequenced was peripheral blood, taken on day 0 of AZD1222 vaccination. These receptor sequences come from an adult in good health. Both conserved end residues are part of each CDR3. The D gene is left open where the match is weak. Size values are once, few and many counts, or a class for expanded clones, and some rows have none.

V gene: TRBV2
J gene: TRBJ2-7
D gene: -
clone size: -
CDR3 protein: CASTGRPLNRYF
CDR3 DNA: TGTGCCAGCACTGGCAGGCCGTTAAATAGGTACTTC

V gene: TRBV11-3
J gene: TRBJ2-4
D gene: -
clone size: -
CDR3 protein: CASSPPSKNVDIQYF
CDR3 DNA: TGTGCCAGCAGCCCCCCCTCTAAGAATGTAGACATTCAGTACTTC

V gene: TRBV9
J gene: TRBJ2-6
D gene: -
clone size: -
CDR3 protein: CASSSPGVGANVLTF
CDR3 DNA: TGTGCCAGCAGCTCCCCGGGGGTTGGGGCCAACGTCCTGACTTTC

V gene: TRBV5-6
J gene: TRBJ1-5
D gene: -
clone size: -
CDR3 protein: CASSQGLNQPQHF
CDR3 DNA: TGTGCCAGCAGCCAAGGACTAAATCAGCCCCAGCATTTT

V gene: TRBV6-1
J gene: TRBJ2-1
D gene: -
clone size: -
CDR3 protein: CASSEALRPSDPYNEQFF
CDR3 DNA: TGTGCCAGCAGTGAAGCGCTTCGTCCCAGCGACCCCTACAATGAGCAGTTCTTC

V gene: TRBV6-5
J gene: TRBJ1-6
D gene: TRBD1
clone size: few
CDR3 protein: CASDRQGLPLHF
CDR3 DNA: TGTGCCAGCGATAGACAGGGGCTCCCCCTCCACTTT

V gene: TRBV28
J gene: TRBJ2-5
D gene: -
clone size: -
CDR3 protein: CASSPTATRETQYF
CDR3 DNA: TGTGCCAGCAGCCCTACCGCAACTAGGGAGACCCAGTACTTC

V gene: TRBV4-3
J gene: TRBJ2-7
D gene: -
clone size: -
CDR3 protein: CASSQAQGSYEQYF
CDR3 DNA: TGCGCCAGCAGCCAAGCCCAGGGTTCCTACGAGCAGTACTTC

V gene: TRBV4-1
J gene: TRBJ2-1
D gene: TRBD2
clone size: -
CDR3 protein: CASSQGTRTSGLSYNEQFF
CDR3 DNA: TGCGCCAGCAGCCAAGGTACTCGAACTAGCGGGCTCTCCTACAATGAGCAGTTCTTC

V gene: TRBV10-3
J gene: TRBJ2-6
D gene: -
clone size: -
CDR3 protein: CAISEARNGANVLTF
CDR3 DNA: TGTGCCATCAGCGAGGCACGAAACGGGGCCAACGTCCTGACTTTC

V gene: TRBV13
J gene: TRBJ1-1
D gene: TRBD1
clone size: -
CDR3 protein: CASSSTTRQGNTEAFF
CDR3 DNA: TGTGCCAGCAGCTCGACAACTAGACAGGGAAACACTGAAGCTTTCTTT

V gene: TRBV10-1
J gene: TRBJ2-7
D gene: -
clone size: -
CDR3 protein: CASSEGGNSYEQYF
CDR3 DNA: TGCGCCAGCAGTGAGGGGGGGAACTCCTACGAGCAGTACTTC

V gene: TRBV27
J gene: TRBJ2-5
D gene: -
clone size: -
CDR3 protein: CASTSTSSQETQYF
CDR3 DNA: TGTGCCAGCACTAGTACTAGCAGCCAAGAGACCCAGTACTTC

V gene: TRBV9
J gene: TRBJ2-5
D gene: -
clone size: -
CDR3 protein: CASSVGAGRAEETQYF
CDR3 DNA: TGTGCCAGCAGCGTAGGTGCAGGCAGGGCCGAAGAGACCCAGTACTTC

V gene: TRBV30
J gene: TRBJ2-3
D gene: TRBD2
clone size: -
CDR3 protein: CAWTGGLRENPQYYTDTQYF
CDR3 DNA: TGTGCCTGGACTGGGGGACTACGAGAGAACCCCCAGTATTACACAGATACGCAGTATTTT

V gene: TRBV5-1
J gene: TRBJ1-3
D gene: -
clone size: -
CDR3 protein: CASSVGSDSGNTIYF
CDR3 DNA: TGCGCCAGCAGCGTGGGGTCCGACTCTGGAAACACCATATATTTT

V gene: TRBV2
J gene: TRBJ1-5
D gene: TRBD1
clone size: -
CDR3 protein: CASRTGTGSSFNQPQHF
CDR3 DNA: TGTGCCAGCAGGACGGGGACAGGGAGTAGTTTCAATCAGCCCCAGCATTTT

V gene: TRBV5-4
J gene: TRBJ2-7
D gene: TRBD2
clone size: once
CDR3 protein: CASSETSGSYEQYF
CDR3 DNA: TGTGCCAGCAGCGAAACTAGCGGATCCTACGAGCAGTACTTC

V gene: TRBV4-2
J gene: TRBJ2-7
D gene: TRBD2
clone size: few
CDR3 protein: CASSQEGGSSYEQYF
CDR3 DNA: TGTGCCAGCAGCCAAGAGGGGGGGAGCTCCTACGAGCAGTACTTC

V gene: TRBV7-2
J gene: TRBJ2-7
D gene: -
clone size: -
CDR3 protein: CASSLLAGVFNEQYF
CDR3 DNA: TGTGCCAGCAGCTTATTGGCAGGGGTGTTTAACGAGCAGTACTTC

V gene: TRBV13
J gene: TRBJ2-1
D gene: -
clone size: -
CDR3 protein: CASSLEGRSSYNEQFF
CDR3 DNA: TGTGCCAGCAGCCTGGAGGGGCGCAGCTCCTACAATGAGCAGTTCTTC

V gene: TRBV15
J gene: TRBJ2-3
D gene: -
clone size: -
CDR3 protein: CATSRDLGFLGTDTQYF
CDR3 DNA: TGTGCCACCAGCAGAGATTTGGGGTTTCTTGGCACAGATACGCAGTATTTT

V gene: TRBV5-1
J gene: TRBJ2-2
D gene: -
clone size: once
CDR3 protein: CASRSTGTQGELFF
CDR3 DNA: TGCGCCAGCAGGTCGACAGGAACTCAGGGGGAGCTGTTTTTT

V gene: TRBV19
J gene: TRBJ1-5
D gene: -
clone size: -
CDR3 protein: CASSIYPRGQPQHF
CDR3 DNA: TGTGCCAGTAGTATCTACCCGAGGGGACAGCCCCAGCATTTT

V gene: TRBV6-6
J gene: TRBJ2-1
D gene: -
clone size: -
CDR3 protein: CASTPSGRGLYNEQFF
CDR3 DNA: TGTGCCAGCACCCCTTCTGGGCGGGGGCTCTACAATGAGCAGTTCTTC

V gene: TRBV28
J gene: TRBJ1-5
D gene: -
clone size: -
CDR3 protein: CASSLAASGNQPQHF
CDR3 DNA: TGTGCCAGCAGTTTGGCAGCGTCGGGCAATCAGCCCCAGCATTTT

V gene: TRBV24-1
J gene: TRBJ2-1
D gene: TRBD2
clone size: -
CDR3 protein: CATSDIAGGYNEQFF
CDR3 DNA: TGTGCCACCAGTGATATAGCGGGAGGGTACAATGAGCAGTTCTTC

V gene: TRBV19
J gene: TRBJ1-4
D gene: -
clone size: once
CDR3 protein: CASTPRQGQFNEKLFF
CDR3 DNA: TGTGCCAGTACCCCTCGCCAAGGACAATTTAATGAAAAACTGTTTTTT

V gene: TRBV7-8
J gene: TRBJ1-1
D gene: -
clone size: -
CDR3 protein: CATDIGAGGEEAFF
CDR3 DNA: TGTGCCACTGATATCGGGGCCGGGGGCGAAGAAGCTTTCTTT

V gene: TRBV5-1
J gene: TRBJ1-5
D gene: -
clone size: -
CDR3 protein: CASSLDGDQPQHF
CDR3 DNA: TGCGCCAGCAGCCTAGACGGGGATCAGCCCCAGCATTTT

V gene: TRBV4-1
J gene: TRBJ2-5
D gene: -
clone size: -
CDR3 protein: CASSQAGFETQYF
CDR3 DNA: TGCGCCAGCAGCCAAGCTGGTTTCGAGACCCAGTACTTC

V gene: TRBV30
J gene: TRBJ2-3
D gene: TRBD2
clone size: -
CDR3 protein: CAWSSGRGGSTDTQYF
CDR3 DNA: TGTGCCTGGAGTAGCGGGAGGGGGGGTAGCACAGATACGCAGTATTTT

V gene: TRBV2
J gene: TRBJ2-2
D gene: -
clone size: -
CDR3 protein: CASRGFNTGELFF
CDR3 DNA: TGTGCCAGCAGAGGATTCAACACCGGGGAGCTGTTTTTT

V gene: TRBV12-5
J gene: TRBJ2-5
D gene: TRBD2
clone size: -
CDR3 protein: CASGLGTSGGGETQYF
CDR3 DNA: TGTGCTAGTGGTTTGGGAACTAGCGGGGGGGGAGAGACCCAGTACTTC

V gene: TRBV7-6
J gene: TRBJ1-6
D gene: -
clone size: -
CDR3 protein: CASSPSPLSSYNSPLHF
CDR3 DNA: TGTGCCAGCAGCCCCTCCCCATTAAGCTCCTATAATTCACCCCTCCACTTT

V gene: TRBV2
J gene: TRBJ1-3
D gene: -
clone size: -
CDR3 protein: CASSPGTISGNTIYF
CDR3 DNA: TGTGCCAGCAGTCCCGGGACCATCTCTGGAAACACCATATATTTT

V gene: TRBV4-2
J gene: TRBJ2-5
D gene: -
clone size: -
CDR3 protein: CASSHSGGQETQYF
CDR3 DNA: TGTGCCAGCAGTCATAGTGGTGGTCAAGAGACCCAGTACTTC

V gene: TRBV11-2
J gene: TRBJ2-7
D gene: TRBD2
clone size: -
CDR3 protein: CASSQRTSGNYEQYF
CDR3 DNA: TGTGCCAGCAGCCAACGGACTAGCGGTAACTACGAGCAGTACTTC

V gene: TRBV29-1
J gene: TRBJ2-1
D gene: TRBD1
clone size: once
CDR3 protein: CSDRQGSEFF
CDR3 DNA: TGCAGCGACCGACAGGGTTCGGAGTTCTTC

V gene: TRBV7-9
J gene: TRBJ2-7
D gene: TRBD2
clone size: once
CDR3 protein: CASSSTGGAYEQYF
CDR3 DNA: TGTGCCAGCAGCTCCACGGGGGGAGCCTACGAGCAGTACTTC

V gene: TRBV12-5
J gene: TRBJ2-3
D gene: TRBD1
clone size: -
CDR3 protein: CASSPGQGSDTQYF
CDR3 DNA: TGTGCTAGTTCCCCGGGACAGGGGTCAGATACGCAGTATTTT

V gene: TRBV25-1
J gene: TRBJ1-2
D gene: TRBD1
clone size: -
CDR3 protein: CASSLGGKDYGYTF
CDR3 DNA: TGTGCCAGCAGTTTAGGGGGCAAGGACTATGGCTACACCTTC

V gene: TRBV4-2
J gene: TRBJ1-2
D gene: -
clone size: -
CDR3 protein: CASSQGQAGYGYTF
CDR3 DNA: TGTGCCAGCAGCCAAGGGCAGGCGGGCTATGGCTACACCTTC

V gene: TRBV4-1
J gene: TRBJ2-4
D gene: -
clone size: -
CDR3 protein: CASSQVQIAKNIQYF
CDR3 DNA: TGCGCCAGCAGCCAAGTACAGATAGCCAAAAACATTCAGTACTTC

V gene: TRBV12-3/TRBV12-4
J gene: TRBJ1-1
D gene: -
clone size: -
CDR3 protein: CAISVQGNTEAFF
CDR3 DNA: TGTGCCATCTCCGTACAAGGGAACACTGAAGCTTTCTTT

V gene: TRBV12-5
J gene: TRBJ1-3
D gene: -
clone size: -
CDR3 protein: CASGLGAGDSGNTIYF
CDR3 DNA: TGTGCTAGTGGTTTGGGAGCAGGGGACTCTGGAAACACCATATATTTT

V gene: TRBV12-5
J gene: TRBJ1-5
D gene: -
clone size: -
CDR3 protein: CASGTGLGNQPQHF
CDR3 DNA: TGTGCTAGTGGAACAGGTCTAGGCAATCAGCCCCAGCATTTT

V gene: TRBV4-1
J gene: TRBJ2-5
D gene: -
clone size: -
CDR3 protein: CASSPGAVPQETQYF
CDR3 DNA: TGCGCCAGCAGCCCAGGAGCAGTTCCTCAAGAGACCCAGTACTTC